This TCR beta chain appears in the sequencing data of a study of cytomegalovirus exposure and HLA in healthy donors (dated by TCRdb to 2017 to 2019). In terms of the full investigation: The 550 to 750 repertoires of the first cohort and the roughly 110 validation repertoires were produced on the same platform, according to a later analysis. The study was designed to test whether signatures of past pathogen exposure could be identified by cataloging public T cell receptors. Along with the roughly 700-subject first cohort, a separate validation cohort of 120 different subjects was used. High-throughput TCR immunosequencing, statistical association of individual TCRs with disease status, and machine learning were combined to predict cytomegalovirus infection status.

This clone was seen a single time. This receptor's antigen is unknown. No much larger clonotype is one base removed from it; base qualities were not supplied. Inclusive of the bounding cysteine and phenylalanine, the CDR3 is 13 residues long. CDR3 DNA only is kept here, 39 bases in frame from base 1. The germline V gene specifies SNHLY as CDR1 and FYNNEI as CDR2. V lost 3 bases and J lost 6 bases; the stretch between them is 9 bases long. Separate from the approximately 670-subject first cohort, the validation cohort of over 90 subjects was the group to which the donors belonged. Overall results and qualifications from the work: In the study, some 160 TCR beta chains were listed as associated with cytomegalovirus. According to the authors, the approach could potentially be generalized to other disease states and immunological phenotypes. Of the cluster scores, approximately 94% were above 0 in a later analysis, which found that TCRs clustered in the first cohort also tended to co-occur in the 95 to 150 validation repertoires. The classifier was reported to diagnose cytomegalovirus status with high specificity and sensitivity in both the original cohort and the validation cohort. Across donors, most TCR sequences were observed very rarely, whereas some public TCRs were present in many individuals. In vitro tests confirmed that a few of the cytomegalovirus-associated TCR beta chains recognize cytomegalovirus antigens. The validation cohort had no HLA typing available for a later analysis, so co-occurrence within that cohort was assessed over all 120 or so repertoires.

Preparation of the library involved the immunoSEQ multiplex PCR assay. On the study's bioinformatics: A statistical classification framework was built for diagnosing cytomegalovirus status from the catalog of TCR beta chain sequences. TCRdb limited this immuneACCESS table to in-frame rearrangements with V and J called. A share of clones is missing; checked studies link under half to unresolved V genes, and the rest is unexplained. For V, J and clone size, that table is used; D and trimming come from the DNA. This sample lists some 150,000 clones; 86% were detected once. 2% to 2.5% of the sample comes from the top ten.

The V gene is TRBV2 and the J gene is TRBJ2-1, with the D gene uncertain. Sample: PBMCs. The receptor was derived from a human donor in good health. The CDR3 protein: CASSDPPGNEQFF. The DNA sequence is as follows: TGTGCCAGCAGTGATCCTCCGGGCAATGAGCAGTTCTTC.